This T cell receptor beta chain is drawn from a study of T cells in Graves' hyperthyroidism and ophthalmopathy. Study information: The authors collected peripheral blood at initial diagnosis, before any treatment.

The definition of stable Graves' hyperthyroidism was no ophthalmopathy progression within 18 months. Patients between 18 and 65 years old had hyperthyroidism, newly diagnosed and lasting under 2 months. The study excluded patients with uncontrolled infection, other autoimmune disease, pregnancy or lactation. Regions amplified from RNA transcripts were the TCR beta CDR3 regions. During a first-round RT-PCR of the TCR CDR3, the HTBI primer set was used. TCRdb called the multiplex PCR reads again in MiXCR, with one record for every CDR3 protein. The table shows some 620,000 distinct CDR3 sequences, with 15% to 20% occurring only once. This CDR3 comprises 13 residues. From germline, CDR1 is KGHSH and CDR2 LQKENI. As to this clonotype: At one of its ends the junction is not consistent with the germline gene, which may arise from a read error.

The specimen sequenced was blood. The receptor's source is a woman younger than 45 with Graves' hyperthyroidism. The chain couples TRBV18 to TRBJ1-5; D is unclear. CDR3 loop: CASSSGGNRPQHF. CDR3 sequence (DNA): TGTGCCAGCTCATCAGGAGGGAATCGGCCCCAGCATTTT.